Described below is a single T cell receptor beta chain sequence and its context. The CDR3 runs to 11 residues. Trimming pared 1 base from V and 10 bases from J, leaving 8 bases between. The V gene's germline CDR1 is GTSNPN and CDR2 SVGIG (reference sequence). This record comes from a study of CD8+ T cells in alopecia areata. As the sequencing template, cDNA was produced by extracting RNA and reverse transcribing it. The table came from immunoSEQ multiplex PCR; TCRdb's copy has only in-frame clones and leaves some out. The sample has 160,000 or so clones, 45% to 55% seen once. This rearrangement joins TRBV30 to TRBJ2-1, with no clear D. This specimen was CD8+ T cells sorted from blood, taken at week 0. The TCR was taken from a human donor with alopecia areata. CDR3 sequence reads: CAWSASQEQFF. The CDR3 nucleotides read TGTGCCTGGAGTGCTTCGCAGGAGCAGTTCTTC.